This T cell receptor (beta chain) comes out of a study of blood T cell repertoires in COVID-19. At the level of the study: Samples came from the United States, Italy and Spain, spanning acute and convalescent COVID-19. Sample material is recorded as cDNA or gDNA derived from T cells, B-cell-depleted T cells, or PBMCs.

Per the authors' pipeline: Reference gene primer amplification yielded estimated nucleated cell counts. The data were produced by immunoSEQ multiplex PCR, yet TCRdb's version contains in-frame clones alone and is incomplete. V and J calls and clone size come straight from that table; D and trimming were deduced from the DNA. The data show fewer than 120,000 clones, approximately 82% seen once. Germline CDR1 reads SGHNT; CDR2 reads YYREEE (reference sequence). Trimming left V 3 bases short and J 4 bases short, with 16 bases between. The CDR3 totals 15 residues. The clonotype was recovered from a woman at least 80 years old with acute or convalescent COVID-19. The rearrangement joins TRBV5-4 to TRBJ1-2, with a possible D match to TRBD1 (5 bases). Sequencing used peripheral blood. This CDR3 reads CASSSPGRTIYGYTF. DNA for the CDR3: TGTGCCAGCAGCTCACCGGGACGGACTATCTATGGCTACACCTTC. Together with reference TRBV5-4 and TRBJ1-2, the CDR3 gives the full variable domain: ETGVTQSPTHLIKTRGQQVTLRCSSQSGHNTVSWYQQALGQGPQFIFQYYREEENGRGNFPPRFSGLQFPNYSSELNVNALELDDSALYLCASSSPGRTIYGYTFGSGTRLTVV.